Listed below are T cell receptor beta chains from one sample, sequenced in a study of graft-versus-host responses after intestinal transplantation. This table comes from immunoSEQ multiplex PCR, and its TCRdb copy is limited to in-frame clones, with some not included. The sample lists approximately 12,000 clones; more than 85% were seen once. This sample comprised PBMCs, obtained approximately 110 days after intestinal transplant. The receptors here all came from a human patient who received an intestinal transplant, so some T cells may come from the graft donor. Each CDR3 is given without its conserved first and last residue. The D gene is left open where the match is weak.

D: NA; V: TRBV10-3; J: TRBJ2-5; CDR3: AISEAVAGETQY
D: NA; V: TRBV4-1; J: TRBJ1-3; CDR3: ASSQLEMLGSGNTIY
D: TRBD1; V: TRBV18; J: TRBJ2-2; CDR3: ASSPGTEPTGELF
D: NA; V: TRBV27; J: TRBJ1-1; CDR3: ASSLSHPYWTVNTEAF
D: NA; V: TRBV4-1; J: TRBJ2-1; CDR3: ASSQGGQWGYNEQF
D: TRBD1; V: TRBV10-1; J: TRBJ2-7; CDR3: ASSDHKGQGRPYEQY
D: NA; V: TRBV27; J: TRBJ1-6; CDR3: ASIAHEGVNSPLH
D: TRBD2; V: TRBV30; J: TRBJ2-1; CDR3: AWSVFSGTSGRMTYNEQF
D: NA; V: TRBV4-1; J: TRBJ1-1; CDR3: ASSQEGASTEAF
D: NA; V: TRBV21-1; J: TRBJ2-7; CDR3: ASSKGDPPGEQY
D: NA; V: TRBV21-1; J: TRBJ2-7; CDR3: ASSKARAQGRVTYEQY
D: NA; V: TRBV5-1; J: TRBJ2-7; CDR3: ASSLLQGAMRLSGSHEQY
D: NA; V: TRBV23-1; J: TRBJ1-2; CDR3: ANDRYGYT
D: NA; V: TRBV7-9; J: TRBJ2-6; CDR3: ASSSRQASGANVLT
D: NA; V: TRBV28; J: TRBJ1-5; CDR3: ASMGNQPQH
D: NA; V: TRBV27; J: TRBJ1-1; CDR3: ASSYGTDSEAF
D: NA; V: TRBV2; J: TRBJ1-6; CDR3: ASRSTGFSGSPLH
D: TRBD2; V: TRBV5-1; J: TRBJ2-3; CDR3: ASSLTWTSGRWGTDTQY
D: TRBD1; V: TRBV7-3; J: TRBJ2-3; CDR3: ASSYRTGSTDTQY
D: TRBD2; V: TRBV27; J: TRBJ2-1; CDR3: ASHTSGSYNEQF
D: TRBD2; V: TRBV7-9; J: TRBJ2-1; CDR3: ASSLKGGLAGGDEQF
D: NA; V: TRBV6-6; J: TRBJ2-1; CDR3: ASSYLNNEQF
D: NA; V: TRBV11-2; J: TRBJ2-7; CDR3: ASSLEAGVEQY
D: NA; V: TRBV30; J: TRBJ2-6; CDR3: AWSVKVGSGANVLT
D: NA; V: TRBV2; J: TRBJ2-5; CDR3: ASSEAAPSALSQETQY
D: NA; V: TRBV5-6; J: TRBJ2-1; CDR3: ASSLADNEQF
D: NA; V: TRBV5-1; J: TRBJ1-1; CDR3: ASSLLGGPGTEAF
D: NA; V: TRBV6-5; J: TRBJ1-1; CDR3: ASSYSNLGDTEAF
D: TRBD1; V: TRBV7-8; J: TRBJ1-5; CDR3: ASSLGAGTGMYQPQH
D: NA; V: TRBV6-1; J: TRBJ1-2; CDR3: ASRPGLAYGYT
D: NA; V: TRBV5-6; J: TRBJ2-1; CDR3: ASSLGNEQF
D: NA; V: TRBV5-5; J: TRBJ1-4; CDR3: ASSLPKGGSNEKLF
D: TRBD1; V: TRBV27; J: TRBJ1-2; CDR3: ASSLSIAGQGCYGYT
D: TRBD2; V: TRBV5-5; J: TRBJ2-1; CDR3: ASSLERLAGGRAWGEQF
D: NA; V: TRBV9; J: TRBJ2-1; CDR3: ASSVGSGAYNEQF
D: TRBD1; V: TRBV9; J: TRBJ2-7; CDR3: ASSEETGPYEQY
D: NA; V: TRBV6-5; J: TRBJ2-1; CDR3: ASSYGAGLTNEQF
D: NA; V: TRBV27; J: TRBJ2-7; CDR3: ASSSYGPYEQY
D: NA; V: TRBV18; J: TRBJ1-4; CDR3: ASSKAGQRTATNEKLF
D: TRBD1; V: TRBV6-5; J: TRBJ1-5; CDR3: ASRQDRGLQPQH
D: NA; V: TRBV6-6; J: TRBJ2-2; CDR3: ASSYSNLGGELF
D: NA; V: TRBV2; J: TRBJ2-1; CDR3: ASSAGARSLVGQF
D: TRBD2; V: TRBV9; J: TRBJ2-2; CDR3: ASSRTSGRGAGELF
D: NA; V: TRBV6-5; J: TRBJ1-6; CDR3: ASSLEQSSYNSPLH
D: TRBD2; V: TRBV5-4; J: TRBJ2-1; CDR3: ASSPGVAGGSYNEQF
D: NA; V: TRBV2; J: TRBJ1-2; CDR3: ASATVEPGQLYGYT